A selection of T cell receptor beta chains follows, all from one sample in a study of technical replicates of blood from a handful of donors. Using immunoSEQ multiplex PCR, the repertoire was profiled, and TCRdb retains in-frame clones only, with some absent. The table has approximately 100,000 clones, roughly 95% seen once. The sequencing input was T cells isolated from PBMCs. These receptors were taken from a human donor in good health. CDR3s leave out the opening cysteine and the closing phenylalanine or tryptophan.

cdr3_length: 13
v_call: TRBV2
cdr3_aa: ASREGTAAQEEQY

cdr3_length: 13
v_call: TRBV7-9
cdr3_aa: ASSRGTGELGEQY

cdr3_length: 11
v_call: TRBV5-4
cdr3_aa: ASSLSGGYEQY

cdr3_length: 13
v_call: TRBV18
cdr3_aa: ASSLTTGVNTEAF

cdr3_length: 12
v_call: TRBV10-3
cdr3_aa: ATRTGANTGELF

cdr3_length: 9
v_call: TRBV7-8
cdr3_aa: ASSLSGEAF

cdr3_length: 11
v_call: TRBV15
cdr3_aa: ATSKTSPNEQF

cdr3_length: 15
v_call: TRBV6-1
cdr3_aa: ASSDFLYTGTGKMYT

cdr3_length: 15
v_call: TRBV7-9
cdr3_aa: ASSLFASGGAYNEQF

cdr3_length: 11
v_call: TRBV7-6
cdr3_aa: ASSLQENTEAF

cdr3_length: 11
v_call: TRBV10-1
cdr3_aa: ASSEQGADTQY

cdr3_length: 13
v_call: TRBV4-1
cdr3_aa: ASSQTPRQGEGYT

cdr3_length: 16
v_call: TRBV28
cdr3_aa: ASSLVSSGRKWEETQY

cdr3_length: 11
v_call: TRBV28
cdr3_aa: ASRSQGINEQY

cdr3_length: 15
v_call: TRBV4-1
cdr3_aa: ASSHKTRQGSKNIQY

cdr3_length: 14
v_call: TRBV5-1
cdr3_aa: ASSPQDSSYNSPLH

cdr3_length: 10
v_call: TRBV29-1
cdr3_aa: SVGGGGYEQY

cdr3_length: 14
v_call: TRBV7-9
cdr3_aa: ASSARDSDSYNEQF

cdr3_length: 10
v_call: TRBV27
cdr3_aa: ASQRESYEQY

cdr3_length: 14
v_call: TRBV12-1
cdr3_aa: ASSCLCRDSQETQY